This T cell receptor (beta chain) was obtained from a study of cytomegalovirus exposure and HLA in healthy donors. Per germline, CDR1 MNHEY and CDR2 SVGAGI. Trimming cost V 7 bases and J 2 bases, with 11 bases left between them. This CDR3 contains 13 residues. Repertoires were generated with immunoSEQ multiplex PCR, while TCRdb's copy carries only in-frame clones and drops some. Of about 73,000 clones listed, around 96% were seen once; the top ten hold approximately 3.4%. The V call is TRBV6-5, the J call TRBJ1-2; no firm D call. The receptor's source is a man younger than 30 in good health and CMV-seronegative. Sequenced material: PBMCs. The CDR3 spells CASTPGLNYGYTF. The CDR3 region has the DNA TGTGCCAGCACCCCGGGATTGAACTATGGCTACACCTTC.